Listed below are T cell receptor beta chains from one sample, sequenced in a study of T-cell reconstitution after alpha-beta-depleted transplantation in children. TCRdb recomputed calls from the PCR reads with MiXCR, one row per CDR3 protein. The table includes 200,000 to 250,000 distinct CDR3 sequences, approximately 8.9% detected once. Sequenced material: PBMCs, mostly from graft donor cells, taken 180 days after TCRalphabeta/CD19-depleted stem cell transplant. These receptors came from a male patient younger than 18 who had a stem cell transplant for acute lymphoblastic leukemia, so the T cells may come from the graft donor. Both conserved end residues are part of each CDR3. D genes are given only for firm matches. Size is omitted from some rows. Given values are once, few, many or a class for expanded clones.

clone_size j_call v_call d_call cdr3_aa cdr3_nt
many TRBJ2-1 TRBV7-3 TRBD2 CASSLLGTSGGAEQFF TGTGCCAGCAGCTTACTCGGGACTAGCGGGGGGGCTGAGCAGTTCTTC
many TRBJ2-7 TRBV28 - CASSATGYSEQYF TGTGCCAGCAGTGCAACAGGGTATTCCGAGCAGTACTTC
many TRBJ1-3 TRBV7-2 - CASSLDAGWNTIYF TGTGCCAGCAGCTTAGACGCGGGATGGAACACCATATATTTT
- TRBJ1-5 TRBV7-9 - CASSPPPWRNQPQHF TGTGCCAGCAGCCCCCCCCCTTGGCGCAATCAGCCCCAGCATTTT
- TRBJ2-3 TRBV7-6 TRBD2 CASSRRTSGGSTDTQYF TGTGCCAGCAGCCGGCGGACTAGCGGGGGGAGCACAGATACGCAGTATTTT
few TRBJ2-1 TRBV19 TRBD1 CASSMTFLGQSYNEQFF TGTGCCAGTAGTATGACCTTCCTGGGACAGTCCTACAATGAGCAGTTCTTC
many TRBJ2-3 TRBV7-3 - CASSSQPGTSTDTQYF TGTGCCAGCAGCTCCCAGCCGGGGACCTCCACAGATACGCAGTATTTT
many TRBJ1-4 TRBV15 - CATSREGGTNEKLFF TGTGCCACCAGCAGAGAGGGGGGCACTAATGAAAAACTGTTTTTT
many TRBJ2-7 TRBV28 TRBD1 CASTFLGDRGSYEQYF TGTGCCAGCACCTTTCTCGGGGACAGGGGCTCCTACGAGCAGTACTTC
many TRBJ2-5 TRBV7-9 - CASSLPQRGGGTQYF TGTGCCAGCAGCTTACCACAGCGAGGAGGCGGGACCCAGTACTTC
many TRBJ1-5 TRBV14 - CANPMGYSNQPQHF TGTGCCAACCCCATGGGTTATAGCAATCAGCCCCAGCATTTT
many TRBJ1-1 TRBV14 - CASSHRGWGTEAFF TGTGCCAGCAGCCACCGGGGTTGGGGCACTGAAGCTTTCTTT
many TRBJ1-1 TRBV7-2 TRBD1 CASSRQGNTEAFF TGTGCCAGCAGCCGACAGGGCAACACTGAAGCTTTCTTT
many TRBJ2-1 TRBV6-2/TRBV6-3 TRBD2 CASSQYGGVGEQFF TGTGCCAGCAGCCAATACGGGGGGGTGGGTGAGCAGTTCTTC
- TRBJ2-3 TRBV23-1 - CASSRGGGDTQYF TGCGCCAGCAGTCGGGGAGGGGGCGATACGCAGTATTTT
many TRBJ2-7 TRBV5-6 - CASSNAPSWSYEQYF TGTGCCAGCAGCAACGCACCGAGTTGGTCCTACGAGCAGTACTTC
many TRBJ1-4 TRBV15 - CATSREGGPRATNEKLFF TGTGCCACCAGCAGAGAAGGCGGCCCGAGGGCAACTAATGAAAAACTGTTTTTT
many TRBJ1-5 TRBV4-1 - CASSHDRYSNQPQHF TGCGCCAGCAGCCATGATCGTTATAGCAATCAGCCCCAGCATTTT
many TRBJ1-1 TRBV12-3/TRBV12-4 TRBD1 CASSLGQINTEAFF TGTGCCAGCAGCTTGGGACAGATCAACACTGAAGCTTTCTTT
many TRBJ2-5 TRBV7-2 TRBD1 CASSPDRGQYETQYF TGTGCCAGCAGCCCCGACAGGGGACAGTACGAGACCCAGTACTTC
many TRBJ2-2 TRBV5-1 - CASKGLNTGELFF TGCGCCAGCAAGGGGTTAAATACCGGGGAGCTGTTTTTT
many TRBJ2-3 TRBV24-1 - CATSGGGGDTDTQYF TGTGCCACCAGTGGAGGGGGAGGTGACACAGATACGCAGTATTTT
many TRBJ2-4 TRBV15 - CATSRSGAFPSKNIQYF TGTGCCACCAGCAGGTCCGGGGCCTTCCCCTCCAAAAACATTCAGTACTTC
- TRBJ1-2 TRBV3-1 - CATCQQGRLTFNYGYTF TGTGCCACCTGCCAGCAGGGCAGGCTCACATTCAACTATGGCTACACCTTC
many TRBJ1-1 TRBV7-9 - CASSLGSREAFF TGTGCCAGCAGCTTAGGTTCACGTGAAGCTTTCTTT
many TRBJ2-4 TRBV28 TRBD1 CASSPGGSGDIQYF TGTGCCAGCAGTCCAGGGGGCAGTGGGGACATTCAGTACTTC
many TRBJ1-5 TRBV12-3/TRBV12-4 - CASSGTPRSNQPQHF TGTGCCAGCAGTGGGACACCTAGATCCAATCAGCCCCAGCATTTT
many TRBJ2-1 TRBV29-1 TRBD2 CSVEVLAAYNEQFF TGCAGCGTTGAAGTCCTAGCGGCTTACAATGAGCAGTTCTTC
many TRBJ1-1 TRBV29-1 TRBD1 CSVPGGKGWVGEAFF TGCAGCGTTCCAGGGGGGAAGGGATGGGTAGGTGAAGCTTTCTTT
few TRBJ2-1 TRBV11-2 - CASSLGHLLGLYNEQFF TGTGCCAGCAGCTTAGGACACCTCTTGGGGCTCTACAATGAGCAGTTCTTC
many TRBJ2-5 TRBV12-5 TRBD2 CASGLGTSGQETQYF TGTGCTAGTGGTTTGGGGACTAGCGGACAAGAGACCCAGTACTTC
many TRBJ2-5 TRBV13 - CASSLRDMGETQYF TGTGCCAGCAGCTTAAGGGACATGGGAGAGACCCAGTACTTC
many TRBJ2-7 TRBV20-1 - CSARGAGTVGEQYF TGCAGTGCTAGAGGGGCGGGGACCGTGGGGGAGCAGTACTTC
many TRBJ1-1 TRBV28 TRBD1 CASSLPGTGGMNTEAFF TGTGCCAGCAGTTTACCTGGGACAGGGGGCATGAACACTGAAGCTTTCTTT
many TRBJ1-2 TRBV3-1 - CASSQFSSGPYGYTF TGTGCCAGCAGCCAGTTCAGCTCTGGGCCCTATGGCTACACCTTC
many TRBJ2-5 TRBV2 TRBD2 CASKRTSFLQETQYF TGTGCCAGCAAACGGACTAGCTTTCTTCAAGAGACCCAGTACTTC
- TRBJ1-1 TRBV12-3/TRBV12-4 TRBD1 CASSGTGQVDTEAFF TGTGCCAGCAGCGGTACCGGACAGGTGGACACTGAAGCTTTCTTT
- TRBJ1-2 TRBV3-1 - CASSQDSWRGYTF TGTGCCAGCAGCCAAGACAGTTGGCGGGGCTACACCTTC
many TRBJ2-7 TRBV10-2 TRBD1 CASGTGANEQYF TGCGCCAGCGGGACAGGGGCCAACGAGCAGTACTTC
many TRBJ1-4 TRBV28 - CASSSPITTTNEKLFF TGTGCCAGCAGCTCACCTATCACAACAACTAATGAAAAACTGTTTTTT